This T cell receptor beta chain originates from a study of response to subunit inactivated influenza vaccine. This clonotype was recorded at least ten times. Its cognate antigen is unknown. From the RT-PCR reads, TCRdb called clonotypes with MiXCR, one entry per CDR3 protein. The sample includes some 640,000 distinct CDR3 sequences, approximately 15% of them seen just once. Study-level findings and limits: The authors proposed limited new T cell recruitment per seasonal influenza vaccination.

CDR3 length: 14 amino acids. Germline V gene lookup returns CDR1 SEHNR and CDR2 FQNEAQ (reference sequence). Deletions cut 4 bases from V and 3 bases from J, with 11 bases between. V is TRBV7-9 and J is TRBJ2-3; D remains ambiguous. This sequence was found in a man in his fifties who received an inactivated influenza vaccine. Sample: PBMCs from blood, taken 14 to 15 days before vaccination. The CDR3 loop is CASSSRTLTDTQYF. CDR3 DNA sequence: TGTGCCAGCAGCTCTCGGACCCTGACAGATACGCAGTATTTT.